These T cell receptor beta chains were read from a single sample in a study of early T cells in non-severe SARS-CoV-2 infection. Via MiXCR, TCRdb re-called the 5' RACE reads, giving one row per CDR3 protein. Counted here are 46,000 or so distinct CDR3 sequences, 6% to 8.5% occurring once; the ten biggest clones make up 8% to 9.5%. Sequences were obtained from whole blood. The receptors come from an adult who was a healthcare worker with PCR-confirmed SARS-CoV-2 infection or an uninfected control (not recorded which). The CDR3 runs from the conserved cysteine through the conserved F or W. D genes are given only for firm matches. Clone size is not always given. Where it is, it says once, few, many or a class for expanded clones.

v_gene	j_gene	d_gene	abundance	CDR3nt	CDR3aa
TRBV27	TRBJ2-5	TRBD2	NA	TGTGCCAGCAGCCGCCAATACGGGGGGAGGGAGACCCAGTACTTC	CASSRQYGGRETQYF
TRBV30	TRBJ2-2	NA	NA	TGTGCCTGGAGTGTAGAGGGGGAGACCGGGGAGCTGTTTTTT	CAWSVEGETGELFF
TRBV7-2	TRBJ2-3	TRBD2	many	TGTGCCAGCAGCTTCATCCAGACTAGCGGGGGGATGACAGATACGCAGTATTTT	CASSFIQTSGGMTDTQYF
TRBV7-9	TRBJ1-5	TRBD1	many	TGTGCCAGCAGCACAACAGGGGCCCAGCCCCAGCATTTT	CASSTTGAQPQHF
TRBV12-3/TRBV12-4	TRBJ1-5	NA	few	TGTGCCAGCAGCCCCGCGCCCCTCACCAGGGATCAGCCCCAGCATTTT	CASSPAPLTRDQPQHF
TRBV7-8	TRBJ2-3	NA	few	TGTGCCAGCAGCTTAATGAGAACCACAGATACGCAGTATTTT	CASSLMRTTDTQYF
TRBV6-4	TRBJ1-1	NA	many	TGTGCCAGCAGTGACTCGAATGAGAAGGGCGTTGATACTGAAGCTTTCTTT	CASSDSNEKGVDTEAFF
TRBV5-5	TRBJ2-7	NA	few	TGTGCCAGCAGCCCGGATCACGGACCTGAATACGAGCAGTACTTC	CASSPDHGPEYEQYF
TRBV9	TRBJ2-2	NA	many	TGTGCCAGCAGCCCAGACATTCTGGCGAACACCGGGGAGCTGTTTTTT	CASSPDILANTGELFF
TRBV20-1	TRBJ1-4	NA	NA	TGCAGTGCTAGAGATCATTTGCTGCCTAATGAAAAACTGTTTTTT	CSARDHLLPNEKLFF
TRBV7-2	TRBJ2-2	NA	NA	TGTGCCAGCAGTTCAGGGGCCCCGAACACCGGGGAGCTGTTTTTT	CASSSGAPNTGELFF
TRBV7-7	TRBJ2-1	NA	many	TGTGCTAGCAGCTTAGAGGCAGGGTGGTACAATGAGCAGTTCTTC	CASSLEAGWYNEQFF
TRBV5-1	TRBJ1-2	NA	NA	TGCGCCAGCAGCTTAGAATCTAACTATGGCTACACCTTC	CASSLESNYGYTF
TRBV7-2	TRBJ1-2	NA	many	TGTGCCAGCAGCTTAGGTTCAGGCTATGGCTACACCTTC	CASSLGSGYGYTF
TRBV3-1	TRBJ2-1	NA	NA	TGTGCCAGCAGCCAAAAGACTATTTACAATGAGCAGTTCTTC	CASSQKTIYNEQFF
TRBV19	TRBJ2-1	NA	few	TGTGCCAGTAGTATCGGGGGGACAGGAGATGAGCAGTTCTTC	CASSIGGTGDEQFF
TRBV21-1	TRBJ1-1	NA	NA	TGTGCCAGCAGCAGCCAGGCGGGGGCTGAAGCTTTCTTT	CASSSQAGAEAFF
TRBV9	TRBJ2-7	NA	once	TGTGCCAGCAGCCCGGGGGACAATTACTACGAGCAGTACTTC	CASSPGDNYYEQYF
TRBV28	TRBJ2-7	TRBD2	NA	TGTGCCAGCAGCCCAGGCCCAAGCGGGGGCCCCTACGAGCAGTACTTC	CASSPGPSGGPYEQYF
TRBV6-5	TRBJ1-1	NA	once	TGTGCCAGCAGTTACGGTCATGACGCTTTCTTT	CASSYGHDAFF
TRBV7-9	TRBJ1-2	NA	many	TGTGCCAGCAGCTACAGATCCGAGGGGGGCAAAGATGGCTACACCTTC	CASSYRSEGGKDGYTF
TRBV5-1	TRBJ1-2	TRBD1	many	TGCGCCAGCAGCTTGGGGGACAGGGCGACCGGCTACACCTTC	CASSLGDRATGYTF
TRBV18	TRBJ2-3	NA	few	TGTGCCAGCTCACCCGCGGGACGACTAACAGATACGCAGTATTTT	CASSPAGRLTDTQYF
TRBV7-9	TRBJ1-1	TRBD1	many	TGTGCCAGCAGCTCCCGACAGGGGCTTGGTGATGGCGCTGAAGCTTTCTTT	CASSSRQGLGDGAEAFF
TRBV27	TRBJ1-2	NA	many	TGTGCCAGCAGTTTCAATGGGGGAACTAACTATGGCTACACCTTC	CASSFNGGTNYGYTF
TRBV28	TRBJ1-2	NA	many	TGTGCCAGCAGTTTGGCCTCTCTTACCTCTAACTATGGCTACACCTTC	CASSLASLTSNYGYTF
TRBV20-1	TRBJ2-1	NA	NA	TGCAGCCCCGTAAGTGGATCTTATGTTGAGCAGTTCTTC	CSPVSGSYVEQFF
TRBV6-2/TRBV6-3	TRBJ2-3	TRBD1	few	TGTGCCAGCAAGGACAGGTCCTTCACAGATACGCAGTATTTT	CASKDRSFTDTQYF
TRBV12-3/TRBV12-4	TRBJ1-6	NA	many	TGTGCCAGCAGTTGGGAGGGTGGTAGTTCACCCCTCCACTTT	CASSWEGGSSPLHF
TRBV30	TRBJ2-3	TRBD2	few	TGTGCCTGGAGGGACCGGGGGGATCAAGATACGCAGTATTTT	CAWRDRGDQDTQYF
TRBV28	TRBJ1-3	NA	NA	TGTGCCAGCAGTCCCCCGGGTTTGATCTCTGAAAACACCATATATTTT	CASSPPGLISENTIYF
TRBV29-1	TRBJ1-2	NA	many	TGCAGCGTTGTAGGGACTCGAAGCTATGGCTACACCTTC	CSVVGTRSYGYTF
TRBV6-2/TRBV6-3	TRBJ2-1	NA	few	TGTGCCAGCAGCCCCCGGTTGGTCACCTACAATGAGCAGTTCTTC	CASSPRLVTYNEQFF
TRBV11-2	TRBJ2-3	TRBD2	NA	TGTGCCAGCAGCCCCCTGGGCGGGGGTCGACCAGATACGCAGTATTTT	CASSPLGGGRPDTQYF